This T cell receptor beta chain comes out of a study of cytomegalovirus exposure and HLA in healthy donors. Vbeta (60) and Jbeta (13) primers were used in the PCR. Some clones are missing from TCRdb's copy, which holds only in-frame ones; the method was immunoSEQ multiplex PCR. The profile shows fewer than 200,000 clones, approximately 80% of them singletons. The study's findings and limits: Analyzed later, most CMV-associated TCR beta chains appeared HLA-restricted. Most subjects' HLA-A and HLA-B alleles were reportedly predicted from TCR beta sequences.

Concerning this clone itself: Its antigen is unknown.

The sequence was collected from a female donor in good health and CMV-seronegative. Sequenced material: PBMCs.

The CDR3 protein is CASSPAGTLNTEAFF. The CDR3 DNA reads TGTGCCAGCTCGCCTGCCGGGACATTGAACACTGAAGCTTTCTTT. The rearrangement joins TRBV18 to TRBJ1-1, with a tentative D call TRBD1 (6 bases). This CDR3 region has 15 residues. The germline gives CDR1 KGHSH, CDR2 LQKENI. Trimming stripped 6 bases from V and 0 bases from J, with 14 bases between.